Below, 3 T cell receptor beta chains from the same sample are listed, as sequenced in a study of T cell changes during pregnancy in multiple sclerosis. The data were produced by immunoSEQ multiplex PCR, yet TCRdb's version contains in-frame clones alone and is incomplete. The sample shows 30,000 to 45,000 clones, roughly 90% of them seen only once. Material: CD4+ T cells from peripheral blood mononuclear cells, obtained in the third trimester of pregnancy. These receptors came from a female donor with multiple sclerosis, enrolled in a pregnancy study.

The chain is built from TRBV6-1 and TRBJ2-3; TRBD2 matches at 11 bases. CDR1 MNHNS and CDR2 SASEGT come from the germline V gene. Trimming removed 4 bases from V and 6 bases from J; junction bases left unmatched: 6. The CDR3 runs 15 residues. In nucleotides, the CDR3 is TGTGCCAGCAGTGTGACTAGCGGGACGCTGGATACGCAGTATTTT. Translating gives CASSVTSGTLDTQYF.

The chain employs TRBV29-1 and TRBJ1-2; D call uncertain. Germline V gene lookup returns CDR1 SQVTM and CDR2 ANQGSEA. The CDR3 consists of 12 residues. Trimming took 4 bases from V and 0 from J, leaving 6 bases between them. CDR3 region: CSVAPANYGYTF. As DNA, the CDR3 is TGCAGCGTTGCTCCTGCTAACTATGGCTACACCTTC.

The chain has TRBV12-5 and TRBJ2-7; a possible D gene is TRBD1 (5 bases). Germline V gives CDR1 LGHNT, CDR2 FRNRAP. Trimming shortened V by 0 bases and J by 10 bases, and 16 bases separated the two germline ends. The CDR3 runs 14 residues. CDR3 loop: CASGLVLQGSPQYF. CDR3 sequence (DNA): TGTGCTAGTGGTTTGGTACTCCAGGGAAGTCCCCAGTACTTC.